Below are 4 T cell receptor beta chains sequenced from a single sample in a study of tumor-infiltrating lymphocytes in primary liver carcinoma. Total RNA and DNA came together from around 18-30 mg of bulk tissue without cell sorting. Researchers generated TCR beta cDNA from about 0.5 ug of total RNA, relying on a constant-region primer. Amplification in three nested multiplex PCR rounds with slightly modified ARM-PCR gave rise to TCR beta libraries. The first two PCR rounds used TRBV1-TRBV30 primers with a Cbeta primer, nine to ten cycles each. TCRdb used MiXCR to reprocess the multiplex PCR reads, holding one entry per CDR3 protein. The sample has about 21,000 distinct CDR3 sequences, around three quarters seen once. Material: liver tumor tissue from sampling region 1. Subset meaning: tumor region T1, superior pole. The receptors shown here come from a man between 40 and 49 years old with primary liver carcinoma and hepatitis B virus infection.

Remarks on this clonotype: This is likely a read error, given that the CDR3 carries no conserved phenylalanine or tryptophan at its end. The V call is TRBV11-2, the J call TRBJ2-5; D is possibly TRBD2 (5 bases). There are 18 residues in the CDR3. The V end was cut by 10 bases, the J end by 3 bases, with 30 bases between. CDR1 is SGHAT and CDR2 is FQNNGV in the germline V gene. CDR3 coding DNA: TGTGCCAACAGATTAGCGAGGCTAGCCCTGGGAAAAAAAGAGACCCAGTACTAC. Amino acid sequence: CANRLARLALGKKETQYY.

Turning to this clonotype: Relative to the germline gene, one junction end is altered; a read error may explain this. The chain carries TRBV11-1 and TRBJ2-7, with D hard to call. The CDR3 totals 16 residues. Per germline, CDR1 SGHAT and CDR2 FQDESV (reference sequence). The CDR3 protein is CASSSRGSFSVYEQYF. The CDR3, as DNA: TGTGCTAGCAGCTCGAGAGGCTCTTTCAGCGTCTACGAGCAGTACTTC.

Of note for this clonotype: One end of the junction is discordant with germline, which a read error may explain. The chain joins TRBV12-3 or TRBV12-4 to TRBJ2-7; tentatively, D is TRBD1 or TRBD2 (5 bases each). This CDR3 has 15 amino acids. The CDR3 reads CSSSFGTGLFNVQYF. The CDR3 DNA is TGTTCCAGCAGTTTTGGGACGGGTCTTTTCAACGTGCAGTACTTC.

As regards this clonotype: Compared with germline, one end of the junction differs, possibly owing to a read error. The rearrangement links TRBV11-2 to TRBJ2-3; D may be TRBD2 (5 bases). The CDR3 length is 12 residues. Germline assignment: CDR1 SGHAT and CDR2 FQNNGV. The CDR3 nucleotides read TGTGACAGCAGCGCTAGCACAGATACGCAATATTTT. It yields the protein CDSSASTDTQYF. The full variable domain, completed using reference TRBV11-2 and TRBJ2-3, is EAGVAQSPRYKIIEKRQSVAFWCNPISGHATLYWYQQILGQGPKLLIQFQNNGVVDDSQLPKDRFSAERLKGVDSTLKIQPAKLEDSAVYLCDSSASTDTQYFGPGTRLTVL.